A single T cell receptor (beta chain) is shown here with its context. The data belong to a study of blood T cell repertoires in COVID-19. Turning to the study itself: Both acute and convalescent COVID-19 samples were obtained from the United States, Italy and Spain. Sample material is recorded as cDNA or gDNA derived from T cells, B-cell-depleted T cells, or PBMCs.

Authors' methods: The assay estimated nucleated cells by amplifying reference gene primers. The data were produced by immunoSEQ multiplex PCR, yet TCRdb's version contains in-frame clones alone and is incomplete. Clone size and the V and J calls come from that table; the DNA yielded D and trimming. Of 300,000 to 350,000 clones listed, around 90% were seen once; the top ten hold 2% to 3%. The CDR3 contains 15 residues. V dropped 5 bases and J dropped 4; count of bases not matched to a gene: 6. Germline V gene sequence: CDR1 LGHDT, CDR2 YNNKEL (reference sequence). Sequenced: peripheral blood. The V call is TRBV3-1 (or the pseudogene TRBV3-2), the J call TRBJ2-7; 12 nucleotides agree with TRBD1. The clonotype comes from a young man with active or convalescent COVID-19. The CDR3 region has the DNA TGTGCCAGCAGCTATCCGGGACAGGGGGCTTACGAGCAGTACTTC. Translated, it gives CASSYPGQGAYEQYF.